This T cell receptor beta chain originates from a study of blood T cell repertoires in COVID-19. On the study more broadly: The cDNA or gDNA used as material had been derived from T cells, B-cell-depleted T cells, or PBMCs.

Per germline, CDR1 SEHNR and CDR2 FQNEAQ (reference sequence). This CDR3 spans 12 amino acids. The germline V and J ends were trimmed by 5 bases and 7 bases, with 11 bases remaining between them. This clone has a handful of counts. Measured with immunoSEQ multiplex PCR; TCRdb has only the in-frame clones, and not every one. The repertoire holds 130,000 to 150,000 clones, with approximately 82% as singletons. This sequence joins TRBV7-9 and TRBJ1-2, with D unresolved. Input material: peripheral blood. The sequence was collected from a man in his 60s with active or convalescent COVID-19. The CDR3 nucleotides read TGTGCCAGCAGCGCTCTGGGGAGTGGCTACACCTTC. Amino acid sequence: CASSALGSGYTF. Looking up the rest from reference TRBV7-9 and TRBJ1-2 gives the full variable domain: DTGVSQNPRHKITKRGQNVTFRCDPISEHNRLYWYRQTLGQGPEFLTYFQNEAQLEKSRLLSDRFSAERPKGSFSTLEIQRTEQGDSAMYLCASSALGSGYTFGSGTRLTVV.